Listed below are T cell receptor beta chains from one sample, sequenced in a study of circulating and synovial CD4+ cells in juvenile arthritis. Sequencing was performed with immunoSEQ multiplex PCR; in TCRdb, only in-frame clones are kept and a portion is missing. The sample yields around 16,000 clones, under 95% seen once. Source material: CD4+ T cells from blood. These receptors originate from a human donor with juvenile idiopathic arthritis. Each CDR3 is given without its conserved first and last residue.

V gene,J gene,CDR3 protein
TRBV7-8,TRBJ2-7,ASSRKYTQGGEYYEQY
TRBV9,TRBJ2-5,ASSVIGVPQETQY
TRBV19,TRBJ1-2,ASIGGTAHGYT
TRBV6-5,TRBJ1-1,ASSLEGNTEAF
TRBV7-9,TRBJ1-1,ASSLSSGEAF
TRBV30,TRBJ2-3,AWRTSGRRGTQY
TRBV15,TRBJ2-5,ATSMQAPTRFKRGGAQY
TRBV12-1,TRBJ1-6,ASSFEDLWDSPLH
TRBV18,TRBJ2-1,ASSQTGTGGSYNEQF
TRBV11-2,TRBJ2-3,ASALWGRAPDTQY
TRBV18,TRBJ2-7,ASSPMDRSHEQY
TRBV5-1,TRBJ2-7,ASSFGYSYEQY
TRBV7-2,TRBJ2-5,ASSLGFGSQSSKQY
TRBV28,TRBJ1-4,ASSRPTGPATNEKLF
TRBV11-2,TRBJ1-1,ASSQDRGFEAF
TRBV7-2,TRBJ2-3,ASSLAIGDTQY
TRBV7-9,TRBJ1-6,ASSGSGLTGDSPLH
TRBV30,TRBJ2-5,AWSELAGEETQY
TRBV7-2,TRBJ2-1,ASSSRTSGAYNEQF
TRBV7-2,TRBJ2-1,ASSLSRTDNEQF